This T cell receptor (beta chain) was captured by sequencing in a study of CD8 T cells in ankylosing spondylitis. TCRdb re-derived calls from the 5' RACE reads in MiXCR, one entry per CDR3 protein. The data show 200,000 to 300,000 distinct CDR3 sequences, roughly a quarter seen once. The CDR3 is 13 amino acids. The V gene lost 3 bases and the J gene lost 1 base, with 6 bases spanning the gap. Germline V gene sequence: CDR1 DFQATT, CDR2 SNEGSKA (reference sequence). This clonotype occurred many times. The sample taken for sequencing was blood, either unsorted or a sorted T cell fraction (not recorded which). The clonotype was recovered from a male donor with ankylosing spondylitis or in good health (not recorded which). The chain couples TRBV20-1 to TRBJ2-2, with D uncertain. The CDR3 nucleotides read TGCAGTGCTAGTTCCAGGAACACCGGGGAGCTGTTTTTT. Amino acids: CSASSRNTGELFF.